The 9 T cell receptor beta chains presented below share a single source sample, sequenced in a study of T cells in women clearing cervical HPV infection. Measured with immunoSEQ multiplex PCR; TCRdb has only the in-frame clones, and not every one. The ten top clones account for approximately 4.8%, within a sample of roughly 40,000 clones. What was sequenced was blood buffy coat. The receptors were gathered from a woman aged 18 to 75 with a cervical HPV16 infection that either progressed to CIN3+ or cleared (not recorded which).

The CDR3 loop reads CASSQGMGLGGETQYF. CDR3 DNA (partial): TGTGCCAGCAGCCAAGGGATGGGCCTCGGGGGAGAGACC. The V call is TRBV14, the J call TRBJ2-5; D might be TRBD2 (6 bases). The read finishes 3 residues shy of the CDR3 end, and the germline J gene is used to complete it. This CDR3 has 16 residues. From germline, CDR1 is SGHDN and CDR2 FVKESK. The germline V and J ends were trimmed by 1 base and 4 bases, with 16 bases remaining between them. The full variable domain, in which reference TRBV14 and TRBJ2-5 provide the parts outside the CDR3, is EAGVTQFPSHSVIEKGQTVTLRCDPISGHDNLYWYRRVMGKEIKFLLHFVKESKQDESGMPNNRFLAERTGGTYSTLKVQPAELEDSGVYFCASSQGMGLGGETQYFGPGTRLLVL.

Comments on this clone: The read ends 3 residues early relative to the CDR3; the germline J gene fills the gap. The chain joins TRBV20-1 to TRBJ2-2; a possible D gene is TRBD1 (5 bases). This CDR3 is 14 amino acids long. V was cut by 4 bases and J by 5 bases, with 14 bases left in between. The germline gives CDR1 DFQATT, CDR2 SNEGSKA (reference sequence). The CDR3 region is CSAMTVGLTGELFF. The part of the CDR3 DNA that was read is TGCAGTGCTATGACAGTGGGTCTAACCGGGGAG.

Concerning this clone: A read error may account for a junction end that differs from germline. Coverage ceases 3 residues before the CDR3 finishes, and the germline J gene fills in the end. V gene TRBV6-2 or TRBV6-3 combines with J gene TRBJ2-5; 7 bases match TRBD2. The CDR3 runs 14 residues. CDR1 is MNHEY, CDR2 SVGEGT, per germline. CDR3 DNA (partial): TGTGCCAGCAGCTACTGGACTAGTTCGGAGACC. This codes for CASSYWTSSET. The complete CDR3 reads CASSYWTSSETQYF.

The CDR3 here is CASSRDRGPNQPQHF. Incomplete CDR3 DNA: TGTGCCAGTAGTAGGGACAGGGGGCCCAATCAGCCC. The chain uses TRBV19 and TRBJ1-5; 12 nucleotides align to TRBD1. The read ends 3 residues early relative to the CDR3; the germline J gene fills the gap. V shed 4 bases, J shed 3 bases, and the junction held 1 base outside the gene matches. The CDR3 runs to 15 residues. CDR1 is LNHDA, CDR2 SQIVND, per germline (reference sequence).

The CDR3 sequence: CASSPLDTNTEAFF. The sequenced part of the CDR3 DNA is TGTGCCAGCTCACCACTCGACACGAACACTGAA. V and J are TRBV18 and TRBJ1-1; no firm D call. The DNA ends 3 residues before the CDR3 does, and the rest of the CDR3 is filled in from the germline J gene. The germline V gene has CDR1 KGHSH and CDR2 LQKENI. This CDR3 comprises 14 residues. Trimming left V 1 base short and J 1 base short, with 7 bases between. Using reference TRBV18 and TRBJ1-1 for the parts outside the CDR3, the full variable domain is NAGVMQNPRHLVRRRGQEARLRCSPMKGHSHVYWYRQLPEEGLKFMVYLQKENIIDESGMPKERFSAEFPKEGPSILRIQQVVRGDSAAYFCASSPLDTNTEAFFGQGTRLTVV.

With respect to this clone: The read comes to an end 3 residues before the CDR3 does, leaving the germline J gene to fill in the end. The V gene is TRBV5-6, the J gene TRBJ2-7, with D possibly TRBD1 on 5 matching bases. Trimming took off 2 bases at V and 4 bases at J, with 13 bases between the two ends. CDR3 size: 14 residues. CDR1 is SGHDT and CDR2 is YYEEEE in the germline V gene. The DNA read from the CDR3 is TGTGCCAGCAGCTTTGGACACACACCTTACGAG. This gives the protein CASSFGHTPYE. The whole CDR3 reads CASSFGHTPYEQYF.

As concerns this clone: The read halts 3 residues ahead of the CDR3 end, with the missing end drawn from the germline J gene. V usage is TRBV29-1 and J usage is TRBJ2-5; the match to TRBD1 covers 7 bases. The CDR3 runs 14 residues. Germline loops: CDR1 SQVTM, CDR2 ANQGSEA. The ends lost 3 bases at V and 2 bases at J; junction bases unmatched: 6. The CDR3 bases that were read are TGCAGCGTTGAGGGGACAGAATTTCAAGAGACC. It codes for CSVEGTEFQET. The whole CDR3 sequence reads CSVEGTEFQETQYF.

Turning to this clone: From the germline J gene comes the end of the CDR3, since the read stops 3 residues before it. The chain has TRBV19 and TRBJ1-5; tentatively, D is TRBD1 (5 bases). The CDR3 consists of 16 residues. The germline CDR1 and CDR2 sequences are LNHDA and SQIVND (reference sequence). The V gene lost 6 bases and the J gene lost 3 bases, with 18 bases spanning the gap. The part of the CDR3 DNA that was read is TGTGCCAGTAGATCTCAGGGCGCGAACAACAATCAGCCC. Its translation: CASRSQGANNNQP. The full CDR3 protein reads CASRSQGANNNQPQHF.

The CDR3 bases that were read are TGTGCCAGTAGTTCCAACCGACAGGAGCCCCTTCCCGAG. Amino acid sequence: CASSSNRQEPLPE. The entire CDR3 is CASSSNRQEPLPEQYF. V and J are TRBV19 and TRBJ2-7; tentatively, D is TRBD1 (6 bases). The missing CDR3 end, 3 residues past where the read stops, is filled in from the germline J gene. CDR3 size: 16 residues. The germline V and J ends were trimmed by 5 bases and 6 bases, with 23 bases remaining between them. In germline, CDR1 is LNHDA, CDR2 SQIVND (reference sequence).